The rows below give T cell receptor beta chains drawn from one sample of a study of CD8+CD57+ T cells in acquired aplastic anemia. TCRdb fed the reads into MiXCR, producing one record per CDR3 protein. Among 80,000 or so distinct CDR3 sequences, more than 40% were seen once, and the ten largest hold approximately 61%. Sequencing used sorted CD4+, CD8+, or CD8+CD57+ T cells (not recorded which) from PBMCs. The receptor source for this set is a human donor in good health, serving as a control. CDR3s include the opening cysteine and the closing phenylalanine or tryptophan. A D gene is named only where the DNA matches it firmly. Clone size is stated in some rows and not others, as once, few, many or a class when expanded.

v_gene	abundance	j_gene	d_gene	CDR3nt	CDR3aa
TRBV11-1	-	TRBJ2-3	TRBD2	TGTGCCAGCAGCTCCACAAGCGGGGGGTTAGCAGATACGCAGTATTTT	CASSSTSGGLADTQYF
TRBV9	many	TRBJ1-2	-	TGTGCCAGCAGCGGCGGGGATCAGGGTTGGTTGACCTATGGCTACACCTTC	CASSGGDQGWLTYGYTF
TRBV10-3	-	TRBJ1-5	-	TGTGCCACCTCCCACAGGGATAGCAATCAGCCCCAGCATTTT	CATSHRDSNQPQHF
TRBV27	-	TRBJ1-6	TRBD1	TGTGCCAGCAGGGTGACAGGGGATTCACCCCTCCACTTT	CASRVTGDSPLHF
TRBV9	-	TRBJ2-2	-	TGTGCCAGCAGCGTAAATACATCTCCCCGGGAGCTGTTTTTT	CASSVNTSPRELFF
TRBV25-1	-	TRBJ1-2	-	TGTGCCAGCAGCCCCCGGGGCGGGAGATCGCCGGTCGAGGGCTACACCTTC	CASSPRGGRSPVEGYTF
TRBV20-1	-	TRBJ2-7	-	TGCAGTGCTAGAGAGGGTGGGAGGAACGAGCAGTACTTC	CSAREGGRNEQYF
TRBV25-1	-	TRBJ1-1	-	TGTGCCAGCAGTGAATATTTACAGGGACAAGCTTTCTTT	CASSEYLQGQAFF
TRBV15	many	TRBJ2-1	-	TGTGCCACCAGCAGAGAACGACGTGGGCAGTTCTTC	CATSRERRGQFF
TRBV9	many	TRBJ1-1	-	TGTGCCAGCAGCGCAATGATGAACACTGAAGCTTTCTTT	CASSAMMNTEAFF
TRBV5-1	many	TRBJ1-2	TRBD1	TGCGCCAGCAGCGATATGACAGGGGCCTATGGCTACACCTTC	CASSDMTGAYGYTF
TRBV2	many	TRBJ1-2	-	TGTGCCAGCAGTGAACTTGGCAGGGTATACTATGGCTACACCTTC	CASSELGRVYYGYTF
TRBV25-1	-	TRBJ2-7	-	TGTGCCAGCAGTGAAACGGTGGACTACGAGCAGTACTTC	CASSETVDYEQYF
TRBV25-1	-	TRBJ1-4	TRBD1	TGTGCCAGCAGTGAATGGGACAGGGATGAAAAACTGTTTTTT	CASSEWDRDEKLFF
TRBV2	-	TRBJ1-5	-	TGTGCCAGCAGTGAAAGGTTCGTTGGTCAGCCCCAGCATTTT	CASSERFVGQPQHF
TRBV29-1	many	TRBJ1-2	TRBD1	TGCAGCGTTGATGCTTTCCGGGACAGGGGGCCTAATGGCTACACCTTC	CSVDAFRDRGPNGYTF
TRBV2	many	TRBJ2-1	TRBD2	TGTGCCAGCGGACTAGCGGCTTACAATGAGCAGTTCTTC	CASGLAAYNEQFF
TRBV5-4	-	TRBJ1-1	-	TGTGCCAGCAGCTTGGATCAGGGAATGGACACTGAAGCTTTCTTT	CASSLDQGMDTEAFF
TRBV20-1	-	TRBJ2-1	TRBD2	TGCAGTGCTAGAGGTGTAGCGGGAGAGGGGGATGAGCAGCTCTTC	CSARGVAGEGDEQLF
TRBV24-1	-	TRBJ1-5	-	TGTGCCACCAGCTCAGATGTGGGGGAACGCAATCAGCCCCAGCATTTT	CATSSDVGERNQPQHF
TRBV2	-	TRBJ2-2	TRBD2	TGTGCCAGCAGTGGCCCCAGCGGGGGGGCAACCGGGGAGCTGTTTTTT	CASSGPSGGATGELFF
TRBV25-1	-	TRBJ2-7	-	TGTGCCAGCAGTGAATATATGAGTTACGAGCAGTACTTC	CASSEYMSYEQYF
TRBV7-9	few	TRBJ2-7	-	TGTGCCAGCAGCACATCAAACCAGGGCGAGCAGTACTTC	CASSTSNQGEQYF
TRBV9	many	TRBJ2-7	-	TGTGCCAGCAGTGGAAGCTCCTACGAGCAGTACTTC	CASSGSSYEQYF
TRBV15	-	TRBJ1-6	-	TGTGCCACCAGCAGAGGAAGTGATAATTCACCCCTCCACTTT	CATSRGSDNSPLHF
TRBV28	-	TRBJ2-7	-	TGTGCCAGCAGTTCCCCCCTGCGTGGGGACTCCTACGAGCAGTACTTC	CASSSPLRGDSYEQYF
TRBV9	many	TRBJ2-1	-	TGTGCCAGCAGCCGGGAGTCGGCGTCGGGGAACAATGAGCAGTTCTTC	CASSRESASGNNEQFF
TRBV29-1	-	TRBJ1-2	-	TGCAGCGTTGAGACGGAATCTTACTATGGCTACACCTTC	CSVETESYYGYTF
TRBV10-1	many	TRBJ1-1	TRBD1	TGCGCCAGCAGAGAAGGGACAGGGGGAGAAGCTTTCTTT	CASREGTGGEAFF
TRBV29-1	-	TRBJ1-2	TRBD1	TGCAGCGTTGAACCGCAGGGGGGCTATGGCTACACCTTC	CSVEPQGGYGYTF
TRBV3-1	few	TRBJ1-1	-	TGTGCCAGCAGCCAAGATCGCATCACAGGGAGTGTTGAAGCTTTCTTT	CASSQDRITGSVEAFF
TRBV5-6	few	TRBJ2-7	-	TGTGCCAGCAGCTTGGTAGGGAGCGAGCAGTACTTC	CASSLVGSEQYF
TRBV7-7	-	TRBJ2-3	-	TGTGCCAGCAGCCAGATTAGCACAGATACGCAGTATTTT	CASSQISTDTQYF
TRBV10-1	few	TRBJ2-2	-	TGTGCCAGCAGTTTATTGGAGGGCAGGGAAAACACCGGGGAGCTGTTTTTT	CASSLLEGRENTGELFF
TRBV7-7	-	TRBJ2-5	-	TGTGCCAGCAGCTTAGTGGTCGAGGCAGCCGAGACCCAGTACTTC	CASSLVVEAAETQYF
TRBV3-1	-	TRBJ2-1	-	TGTGCCAGCAGCGGGGGTGAGCAGTTCTTC	CASSGGEQFF
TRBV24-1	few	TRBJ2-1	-	TGTGCCAGCGGCCGAGGGCGGGACGAGCAGTTCTTC	CASGRGRDEQFF
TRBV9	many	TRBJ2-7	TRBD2	TGTGCCAGCAGCCCGAGCGGGAGGGCCGCGGACGAGCAGTACTTC	CASSPSGRAADEQYF
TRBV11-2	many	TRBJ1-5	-	TGTGCCAGCAGTCCAAGTACGCTTTCACTGGTTCCAGGTCAGCCCCAGCATTTT	CASSPSTLSLVPGQPQHF
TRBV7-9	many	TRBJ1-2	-	TGTGCCAGCAGCTTAGCCAAGGGTTATGGCTACACCTTC	CASSLAKGYGYTF
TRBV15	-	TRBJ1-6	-	TGTGCCACCAGATCAGGGAATCCACCCCTCCACTTT	CATRSGNPPLHF
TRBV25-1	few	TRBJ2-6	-	TGTGCCAGCAGTGTGATCAATCTCTCTGGGGCCAACGTCCTGACTTTC	CASSVINLSGANVLTF
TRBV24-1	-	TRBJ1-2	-	TGTGCCAGCAGTCCAGTCGGCGCGCCTAGTGGCTACACCTTC	CASSPVGAPSGYTF
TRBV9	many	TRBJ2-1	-	TGTGCCAGCAGCGTAGTGGTCGACGACTACAATGAGCAGTTCTTC	CASSVVVDDYNEQFF
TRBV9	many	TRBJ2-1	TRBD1	TGTGCCAGCAGCCTCGAAGGGACAGTCAACAATGAGCAGTTCTTC	CASSLEGTVNNEQFF
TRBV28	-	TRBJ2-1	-	TGTGCCAGCATCTTCAGGTTGGGGAACAATGAGCAGTTCTTC	CASIFRLGNNEQFF
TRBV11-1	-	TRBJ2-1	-	TGTGCCAGCAGCCGAACCGGACGGGTCGCGGGGTACAATGAGCAGTTCTTC	CASSRTGRVAGYNEQFF
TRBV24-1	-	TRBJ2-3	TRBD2	TGTGCCACCAGGACTAGCGGGAGTTCAGATACGCAGTATTTT	CATRTSGSSDTQYF
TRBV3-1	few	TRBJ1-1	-	TGTGCCAGCAGCCGCGACTCCCGCAGGACTGAAGCTTTCTTT	CASSRDSRRTEAFF
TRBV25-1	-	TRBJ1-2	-	TGTGCCAGCAGCCCCCCCGACGGATTTAACTATGGCTACACCTTC	CASSPPDGFNYGYTF
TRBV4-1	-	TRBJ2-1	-	TGCGCCAGCAGCCAAGATCGAGATGATTACAATGAGCAGTTCTTC	CASSQDRDDYNEQFF
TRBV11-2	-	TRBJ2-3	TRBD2	TGTGCCAGCAGGTTGGGGGGGGCAGATACGCAGTATTTT	CASRLGGADTQYF
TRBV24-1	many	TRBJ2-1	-	TGTGCCACCAGTGATTTTGGAGGGCGCAATGAGCAGTTCTTC	CATSDFGGRNEQFF
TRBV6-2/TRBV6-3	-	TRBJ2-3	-	TGTGCCAGCAGTTACCCTGACAGGGGGTTCCTAGCGGGAGCGGGTGATACGCAGTATTTT	CASSYPDRGFLAGAGDTQYF